The 10 T cell receptor beta chains presented below share a single source sample, sequenced in a study of cytomegalovirus exposure and HLA in healthy donors. PCR primers comprised 60 Vbeta and 13 Jbeta primers. Only in-frame clones appear in the TCRdb table, and some are missing; sequencing was by immunoSEQ multiplex PCR. The sample includes about 140,000 clones, roughly 77% seen only once; the top ten take more than 4.5%. Sequencing was carried out using PBMCs. The receptors shown here come from a man aged 30 to 39 in good health.

This clone was seen just once. The CDR3 is CASSRGLSRSFEQYF. CDR3 in DNA: TGCGCCAGCAGCCGTGGACTCTCTCGAAGTTTCGAGCAGTACTTC. The rearrangement links TRBV4-1 to TRBJ2-7, with D perhaps TRBD2 (5 bases). Per the germline V gene, CDR1 is MGHRA and CDR2 is YSYEKL. Trimming took off 4 bases at V and 6 bases at J, with 19 bases between the two ends. This CDR3 is 15 amino acids long.

This clone has just a few counts. V usage is TRBV5-4 and J usage is TRBJ2-7, with D uncertain. CDR3 length: 14 amino acids. Trimming removed 1 base from V and 4 bases from J, with 12 bases in between. Germline CDR1 is SGHNT and CDR2 is YYREEE (reference sequence). The CDR3 sequence: CASSLSFRRYEQYF. The CDR3 region has the DNA TGTGCCAGCAGCTTGTCCTTCCGGCGGTACGAGCAGTACTTC.

Comments on this clone: A read error may produce the germline difference seen at one junction end. The chain links TRBV29-1 to TRBJ2-7, with 8 nucleotides matching TRBD2. From germline, CDR1 is SQVTM and CDR2 ANQGSEA. This CDR3 is built from 15 residues. The CDR3 DNA sequence: TGCAGCGTCCCGGGGGGGCGGGGGAGCTCCTACGAGCGGTACTTC. Translation: CSVPGGRGSSYERYF.

The chain recombines TRBV7-2 with TRBJ1-6; 8 bases align to TRBD1. The CDR3 contains 16 residues. Per germline, CDR1 SGHTA and CDR2 FQGNSA. Trimming cost V 5 bases and J 7 bases; bases outside gene matches: 10. CDR3 sequence (DNA): TGTGCCAGCAGCCCCTGGACAGGGATGGCCAATTCACCCCTCCACTTT. This translates into CASSPWTGMANSPLHF.

J is TRBJ2-1 and V is TRBV6-1, with 7 bases lining up with TRBD2. CDR1 and CDR2 (germline): MNHNS, SASEGT. The CDR3 extends over 15 amino acids. With 5 bases clipped from V and 3 bases from J, the junction kept 7 bases outside the gene matches. CDR3 in amino acids: CASSHRDYLYNEQFF. CDR3 DNA: TGTGCCAGCAGTCACCGGGACTACCTCTACAATGAGCAGTTCTTC.

A few counts support this clone. J is TRBJ1-2 and V is TRBV5-4, with 9 bases matching TRBD1. Germline values: CDR1 SGHNT, CDR2 YYREEE (reference sequence). V was clipped by 3 bases and J by 7 bases; unmatched bases: 7. This CDR3 is built from 14 residues. This CDR3 reads CASSWGQGRRGYTF. The CDR3 coding sequence is TGTGCCAGCAGCTGGGGACAGGGACGGCGTGGCTACACCTTC.

The chain is built from TRBV5-1 and TRBJ2-7, with a weak D call TRBD1 (6 bases). Looked up from germline, CDR1 is SGHRS and CDR2 is YFSETQ. V lost 3 bases and J 2 bases, leaving 12 bases between the germline ends. The CDR3 contains 14 residues. The DNA of the CDR3 is TGCGCCAGCAGCTACCTGGGGGACACCTACGAGCAGTACTTC. Protein product: CASSYLGDTYEQYF.

DNA for the CDR3: TGCAGCGGTGGACACTCCTACGAGCAGTACTTC. Amino acids: CSGGHSYEQYF. The chain combines TRBV29-1 with TRBJ2-7, with D perhaps TRBD1 (5 bases). With 7 bases removed from V and 0 bases from J, the gap between germline ends came to 7 bases. The CDR3 has 11 residues. Looked up from germline, CDR1 is SQVTM and CDR2 is ANQGSEA.

The chain links TRBV7-8 to TRBJ2-1; 8 bases fit TRBD2. This CDR3 region has 17 residues. J gave up 8 bases and V 3 bases, and 15 bases lay outside the gene matches. CDR1 and CDR2 (germline): SGHVS, FQNEAQ. As DNA, the CDR3 is TGTGCCAGCAGCTTGGGAGATCGAGCGGGAGATGGCTATGAGCAGTTCTTC. Protein product: CASSLGDRAGDGYEQFF.

Notes on this clone: The junction and the germline gene differ at one end; a read error may be behind it. This sequence joins TRBV15 and TRBJ1-4; D gene uncertain. CDR3 length: 16 residues. CDR1 and CDR2 (germline): LNHNV, YYDKDF (reference sequence). CDR3 in DNA: TGTGCCACCAGCCGAGAGCGGGAGGTTAACGGTGAAAAACTGTTTTTT. It codes for CATSREREVNGEKLFF. The variable domain in full, completed from reference TRBV15 and TRBJ1-4, reads DAMVIQNPRYQVTQFGKPVTLSCSQTLNHNVMYWYQQKSSQAPKLLFHYYDKDFNNEADTPDNFQSRRPNTSFCFLDIRSPGLGDTAMYLCATSREREVNGEKLFFGSGTQLSVL.